The entry below gives a single T cell receptor beta chain sequence along with its context. TCRdb processed the RT-PCR reads anew with MiXCR; each CDR3 protein has one entry. This sample has around 750,000 distinct CDR3 sequences, with 21% found just once. This sample stems from a study of response to subunit inactivated influenza vaccine. The CDR3 consists of 15 residues. Germline V CDR1 and CDR2: SGHTA, FQGNSA. Trimming pared 5 bases from V and 0 bases from J, leaving 11 bases between. The chain is built from TRBV7-2 and TRBJ2-1, with D perhaps given as TRBD1 or TRBD2 (5 bases each). The clonotype was recovered from a man aged 45-65 years who received an inactivated influenza vaccine. Source: PBMCs from blood, taken around 5 days after vaccination. The CDR3 loop is CASSQTGTSYNEQFF. The CDR3 DNA reads TGTGCCAGCAGCCAAACGGGGACCTCCTACAATGAGCAGTTCTTC.